In its sample, the clone carrying this TCR beta chain was seen many times. The data stem from a study of T cells in Graves' hyperthyroidism and ophthalmopathy. As for the study in general: Specimen type is peripheral blood, collected at initial diagnosis prior to any treatment.

RNA transcripts were the template for amplifying TCR beta CDR3 regions. HTBI primers were used for first-round RT-PCR of the TCR CDR3. TCRdb re-called the multiplex PCR reads with MiXCR, one entry per CDR3 protein. Of about 700,000 distinct CDR3 sequences in the sample, approximately 15% were seen once. CDR3 length equals 13 residues. Trimming left V 3 bases short and J 7 bases short, with 12 bases between. In germline, CDR1 is DFQATT, CDR2 SNEGSKA (reference sequence). The genes are TRBV20-1 and TRBJ1-4; D is possibly TRBD1 (5 bases). The sequencing sample was made of blood. This receptor was identified in a woman under 30 with Graves' hyperthyroidism. Here the CDR3 DNA reads TGCAGTGCTAGTCGGCAGGGACGTGAAAAACTGTTTTTT. Its protein is CSASRQGREKLFF.